The present entry profiles one TCR beta chain with its context. Original methodology: The authors estimated nucleated cell counts from reference gene primer amplification. TCRdb's copy holds only in-frame clones and misses some; the assay was immunoSEQ multiplex PCR. That table furnishes V, J and clone size, whereas the DNA furnished D and trimming. The table records about 220,000 clones, approximately 80% of them present only once. The data are from a study of blood T cell repertoires in COVID-19. Study summary: Samples came from the United States, Italy and Spain, spanning acute and convalescent COVID-19. T cells, B-cell-depleted T cells, or PBMCs provided the cDNA or gDNA that served as material.

The germline V gene has CDR1 MNHNS and CDR2 SASEGT. This CDR3 spans 20 amino acids. After removal of 1 base from V and 2 bases from J, the junction contained 15 bases not matched to a gene. The chain has TRBV6-1 and TRBJ2-3; 10 nucleotides agree with TRBD2. The sequence derives from a human donor in a cohort sampled during active COVID-19. The sequencing sample was made of peripheral blood. The chain's CDR3 is CASSEGTSGKPSNLTDTQYF. The CDR3 bases are TGTGCCAGCAGTGAAGGAACTAGCGGGAAACCCTCAAACCTCACAGATACGCAGTATTTT.